The clone carrying this T cell receptor beta chain was seen a handful of times. The data were obtained in a study of blood T cell repertoires in COVID-19. Study in general: Both acute and convalescent COVID-19 samples were obtained from the United States, Italy and Spain.

The CDR3 contains 15 residues. The V and J ends lost 5 bases and 3 bases respectively, with 17 bases between them. From germline, CDR1 is SGHTA and CDR2 FQGNSA. Method: immunoSEQ multiplex PCR; TCRdb's copy keeps in-frame clones and lacks some. This table has 250,000 or so clones, 84% appearing once. Specimen: peripheral blood. The V and J genes are TRBV7-2 and TRBJ2-7, with D unresolved. The TCR sequence derives from a woman aged 40-49 years who had recovered from COVID-19. The chain's CDR3 is CASSISQASDYEQYF. The DNA for the CDR3 is TGTGCCAGCAGCATATCCCAGGCTTCGGACTACGAGCAGTACTTC.